Listed below are T cell receptor beta chains from one sample, sequenced in a study of response to subunit inactivated influenza vaccine. TCRdb ran MiXCR on the RT-PCR reads and lists one entry per CDR3 protein. This sample has 160,000 or so distinct CDR3 sequences, with roughly a tenth found just once. Material: non-naive T cells sorted from PBMCs, obtained about 6 weeks after vaccination. These TCRs come from a man in his fifties who received an inactivated influenza vaccine. CDR3s leave out the opening cysteine and the closing phenylalanine or tryptophan. A D gene is named only where the DNA matches it firmly.

D: .
V: TRBV28
CDR3: ASSSGGGEGSPLH

D: TRBD1
V: TRBV28
CDR3: ASSLWSGTGGGLYGYT

D: .
V: TRBV4-1
CDR3: ASSQEGTRGGRTEAF

D: .
V: TRBV5-5
CDR3: ASTYGGVSGQPQH

D: .
V: TRBV4-3
CDR3: ASSQDLAGKFYGYT

D: TRBD2
V: TRBV5-1
CDR3: ASSPGGGTDTQY

D: .
V: TRBV5-1
CDR3: ASHKDSTSYEQY

D: TRBD2
V: TRBV5-6
CDR3: ASSRTSGGASYNEQF

D: .
V: TRBV5-1
CDR3: ASYEGPNNEQF

D: .
V: TRBV6-5
CDR3: ASSYGLAKNIQY

D: TRBD2
V: TRBV20-1
CDR3: SASIAGGSNEQF

D: .
V: TRBV10-3
CDR3: AISNKLQNTEAF

D: .
V: TRBV3-1
CDR3: ASSIPGQGEGYT

D: TRBD2
V: TRBV9
CDR3: ASSVGGGSSNEQF

D: TRBD2
V: TRBV15
CDR3: ATSRGGSRTDTQY

D: TRBD1
V: TRBV6-1
CDR3: ASSPGQGLLNQPQH

D: .
V: TRBV12-3/TRBV12-4
CDR3: ASSLTGWGEQY

D: .
V: TRBV15
CDR3: ATSTGGGRYNEQF

D: .
V: TRBV28
CDR3: ASSGVVYRDGAF

D: .
V: TRBV6-5
CDR3: ASSFKTAGNPYEQY

D: .
V: TRBV19
CDR3: ASSTRQAGANVLT

D: .
V: TRBV12-3/TRBV12-4
CDR3: ASRPAPGMVHQPQH

D: .
V: TRBV20-1
CDR3: SAPLGGSYNEQF

D: .
V: TRBV14
CDR3: ASSHGTPSRREKLF

D: TRBD1
V: TRBV12-3/TRBV12-4
CDR3: ASQGAGSNQPQH

D: .
V: TRBV20-1
CDR3: SASTLGTVGST

D: .
V: TRBV28
CDR3: ASTTFRRARVSGYT

D: .
V: TRBV10-3
CDR3: AISGEQGHNEKLF

D: TRBD1
V: TRBV6-2/TRBV6-3
CDR3: ASSPGQRTTNEKLF

D: TRBD1
V: TRBV28
CDR3: ASSQGGASWGDTQY

D: .
V: TRBV7-6
CDR3: ASSLGGRVAEQF

D: .
V: TRBV20-1
CDR3: SAKEGGQPQH

D: .
V: TRBV28
CDR3: ASSYTYEQY

D: .
V: TRBV10-3
CDR3: AISESIGGEFPGANVLT

D: TRBD2
V: TRBV4-3
CDR3: ASSPGHGGSTDTQY

D: .
V: TRBV11-2
CDR3: ASSNLVQSGETQY

D: .
V: TRBV12-3/TRBV12-4
CDR3: ASSLSASTIY

D: .
V: TRBV3-1
CDR3: ASSQVGLRKETQY

D: .
V: TRBV19
CDR3: ASSIQSQETQY

D: .
V: TRBV9
CDR3: ASSVGGTTDTQY